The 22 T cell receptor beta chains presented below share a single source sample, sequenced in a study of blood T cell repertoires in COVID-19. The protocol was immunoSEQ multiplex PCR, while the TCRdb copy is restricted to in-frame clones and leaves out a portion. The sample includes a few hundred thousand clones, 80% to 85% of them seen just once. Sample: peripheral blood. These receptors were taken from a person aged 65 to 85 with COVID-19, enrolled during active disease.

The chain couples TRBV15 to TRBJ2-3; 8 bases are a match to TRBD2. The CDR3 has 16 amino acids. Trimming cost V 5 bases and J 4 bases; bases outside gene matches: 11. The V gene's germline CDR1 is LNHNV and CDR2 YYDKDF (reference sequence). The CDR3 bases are TGTGCCACCAGCTCCCGGAGCGGGGGCCCTTCAGATACGCAGTATTTT. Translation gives CATSSRSGGPSDTQYF.

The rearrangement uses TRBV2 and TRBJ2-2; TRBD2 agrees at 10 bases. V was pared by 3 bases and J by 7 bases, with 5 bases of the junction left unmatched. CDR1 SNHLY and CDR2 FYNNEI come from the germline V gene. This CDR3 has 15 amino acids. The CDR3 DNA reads TGTGCCAGCAGTGATCTAGCGGGAGTGGTCGGGGAGCTGTTTTTT. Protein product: CASSDLAGVVGELFF.

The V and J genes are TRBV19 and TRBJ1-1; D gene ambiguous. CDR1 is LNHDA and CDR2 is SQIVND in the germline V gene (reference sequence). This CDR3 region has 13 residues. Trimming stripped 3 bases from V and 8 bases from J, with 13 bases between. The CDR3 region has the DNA TGTGCCAGTAGTATCGCGAACAGCAAAGAAGCTTTCTTT. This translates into CASSIANSKEAFF.

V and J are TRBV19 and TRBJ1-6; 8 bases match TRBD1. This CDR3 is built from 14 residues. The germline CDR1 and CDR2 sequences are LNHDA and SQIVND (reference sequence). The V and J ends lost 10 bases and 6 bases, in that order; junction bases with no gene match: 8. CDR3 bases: TGTGCCACTCAGGGGGCTTTGGGTAATTCACCCCTCCACTTT. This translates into CATQGALGNSPLHF.

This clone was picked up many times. CDR3 residues: CASSLGLARSAYEQYF. CDR3 DNA sequence: TGTGCCAGCAGCCTCGGACTAGCGCGATCCGCCTACGAGCAGTACTTC. The rearrangement joins TRBV6-6 to TRBJ2-7; 9 bases map to TRBD2. This CDR3 has 16 amino acids. Germline V gives CDR1 MNHNY, CDR2 SVGAGI (reference sequence). V lost 6 bases to trimming and J lost 2 bases; unmatched junction nucleotides: 11.

CDR3 DNA sequence: TGTGCCAGCAGCTTAAGACTAGCGGGAGGGCCTAGTAATGAGCAGTTCTTC. Its protein is CASSLRLAGGPSNEQFF. The chain links TRBV7-3 to TRBJ2-1; 14 bases are a match to TRBD2. Per the germline V gene, CDR1 is SGHTA and CDR2 is FQGTGA. V gave up 1 base and J gave up 7 bases; unmatched junction bases: 6. The CDR3 length is 17 residues.

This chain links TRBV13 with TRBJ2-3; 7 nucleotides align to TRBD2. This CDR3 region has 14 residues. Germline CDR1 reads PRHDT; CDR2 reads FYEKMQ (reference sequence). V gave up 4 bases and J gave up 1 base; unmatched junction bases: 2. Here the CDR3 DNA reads TGTGCCAGCAGCTCCACTAGCGGCACAGATACGCAGTATTTT. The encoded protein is CASSSTSGTDTQYF.

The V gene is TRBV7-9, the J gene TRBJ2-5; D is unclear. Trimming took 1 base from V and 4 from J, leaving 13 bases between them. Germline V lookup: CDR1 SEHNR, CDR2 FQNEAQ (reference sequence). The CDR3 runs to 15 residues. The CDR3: CASSLVGAIRETQYF. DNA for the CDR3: TGTGCCAGCAGCTTAGTAGGAGCGATCCGAGAGACCCAGTACTTC.

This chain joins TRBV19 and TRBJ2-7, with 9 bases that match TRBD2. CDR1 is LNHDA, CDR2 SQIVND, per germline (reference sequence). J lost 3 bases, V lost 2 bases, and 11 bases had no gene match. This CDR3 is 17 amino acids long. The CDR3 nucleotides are TGTGCCAGTAGTATATTCCACGGGACTAGCAGGATCTACGAGCAGTACTTC. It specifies CASSIFHGTSRIYEQYF.

The CDR3 is CASSLTGMNTEAFF. DNA for the CDR3: TGTGCCAGCAGTTTGACAGGAATGAACACTGAAGCTTTCTTT. V and J are TRBV6-2 or TRBV6-3 and TRBJ1-1, with a tentative D call TRBD1 (6 bases). Germline CDR1 is MNHEY and CDR2 is SVGEGT. This CDR3 spans 14 amino acids. With 4 bases removed from V and 0 bases from J, the gap between germline ends came to 9 bases.

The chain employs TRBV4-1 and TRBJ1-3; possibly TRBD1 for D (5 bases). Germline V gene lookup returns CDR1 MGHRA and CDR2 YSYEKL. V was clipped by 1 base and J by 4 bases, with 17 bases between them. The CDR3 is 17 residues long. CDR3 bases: TGCGCCAGCAGCCAAGGAGTAGGGACTGCGAGGGGAAACACCATATATTTT. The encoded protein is CASSQGVGTARGNTIYF.

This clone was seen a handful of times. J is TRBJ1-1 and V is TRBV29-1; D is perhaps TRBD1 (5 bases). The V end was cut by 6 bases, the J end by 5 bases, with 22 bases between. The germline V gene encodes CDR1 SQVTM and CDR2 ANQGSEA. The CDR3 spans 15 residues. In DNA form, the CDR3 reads TGCAGCGTCGGGGCGGGGGGATCGGAACAGACTGAAGCTTTCTTT. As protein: CSVGAGGSEQTEAFF.

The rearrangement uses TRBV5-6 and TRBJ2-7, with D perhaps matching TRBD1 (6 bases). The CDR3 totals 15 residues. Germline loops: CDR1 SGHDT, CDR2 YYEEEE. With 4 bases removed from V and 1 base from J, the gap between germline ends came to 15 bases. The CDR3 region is CASSDTGFQSYEQYF. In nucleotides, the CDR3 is TGTGCCAGCAGCGATACAGGGTTCCAATCCTACGAGCAGTACTTC.

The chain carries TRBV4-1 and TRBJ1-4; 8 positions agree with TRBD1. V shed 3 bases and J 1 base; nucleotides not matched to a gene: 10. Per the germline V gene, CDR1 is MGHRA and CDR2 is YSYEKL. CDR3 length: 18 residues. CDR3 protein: CASSQEGRGRGTNEKLFF. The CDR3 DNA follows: TGCGCCAGCAGCCAGGAAGGCAGGGGGCGGGGAACTAATGAAAAACTGTTTTTT.

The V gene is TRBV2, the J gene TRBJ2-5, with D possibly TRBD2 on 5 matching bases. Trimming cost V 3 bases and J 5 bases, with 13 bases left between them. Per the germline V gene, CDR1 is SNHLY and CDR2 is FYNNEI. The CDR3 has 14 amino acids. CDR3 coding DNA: TGTGCCAGCAGTGAGAGGGCGAAAGCGGAGACCCAGTACTTC. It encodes CASSERAKAETQYF.

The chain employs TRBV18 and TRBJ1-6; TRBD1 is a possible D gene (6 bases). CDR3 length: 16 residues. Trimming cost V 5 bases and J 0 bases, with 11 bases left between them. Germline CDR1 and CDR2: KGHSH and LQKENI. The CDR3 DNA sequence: TGTGCCAGCTCATCTACAGGGAGCTCCTATAATTCACCCCTCCACTTT. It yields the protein CASSSTGSSYNSPLHF.

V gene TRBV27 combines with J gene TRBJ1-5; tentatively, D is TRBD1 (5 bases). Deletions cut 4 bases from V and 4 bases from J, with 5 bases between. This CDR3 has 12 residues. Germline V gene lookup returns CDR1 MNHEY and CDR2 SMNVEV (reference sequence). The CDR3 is CASSSGNQPQHF. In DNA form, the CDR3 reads TGTGCCAGCAGTTCAGGGAATCAGCCCCAGCATTTT.

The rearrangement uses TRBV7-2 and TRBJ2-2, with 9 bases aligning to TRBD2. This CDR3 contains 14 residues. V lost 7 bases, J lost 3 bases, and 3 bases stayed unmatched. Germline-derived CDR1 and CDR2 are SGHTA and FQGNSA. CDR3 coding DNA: TGTGCCAGCACGAGGACTAGCGACACCGGGGAGCTGTTTTTT. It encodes CASTRTSDTGELFF. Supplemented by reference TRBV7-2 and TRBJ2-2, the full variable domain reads GAGVSQSPSNKVTEKGKDVELRCDPISGHTALYWYRQSLGQGLEFLIYFQGNSAPDKSGLPSDRFSAERTGGSVSTLTIQRTQQEDSAVYLCASTRTSDTGELFFGEGSRLTVL.

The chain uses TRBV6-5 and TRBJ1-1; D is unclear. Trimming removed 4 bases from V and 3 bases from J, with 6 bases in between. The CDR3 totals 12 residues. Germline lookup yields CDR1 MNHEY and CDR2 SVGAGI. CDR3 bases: TGTGCCAGCAGTTTTCGGGACACTGAAGCTTTCTTT. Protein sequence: CASSFRDTEAFF.

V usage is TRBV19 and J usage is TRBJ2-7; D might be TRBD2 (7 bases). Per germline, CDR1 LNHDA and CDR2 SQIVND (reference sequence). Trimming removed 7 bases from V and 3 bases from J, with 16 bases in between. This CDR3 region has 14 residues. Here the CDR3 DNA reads TGTGCCAGTAAGAAAGGGGGGGCGGACTACGAGCAGTACTTC. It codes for CASKKGGADYEQYF.

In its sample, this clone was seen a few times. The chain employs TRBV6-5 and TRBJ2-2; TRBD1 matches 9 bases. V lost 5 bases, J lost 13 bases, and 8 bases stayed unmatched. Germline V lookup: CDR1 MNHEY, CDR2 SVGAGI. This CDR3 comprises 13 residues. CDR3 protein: CASSLTGQGPLFF. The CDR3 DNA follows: TGTGCCAGCAGTCTTACTGGACAGGGGCCGCTGTTTTTT.

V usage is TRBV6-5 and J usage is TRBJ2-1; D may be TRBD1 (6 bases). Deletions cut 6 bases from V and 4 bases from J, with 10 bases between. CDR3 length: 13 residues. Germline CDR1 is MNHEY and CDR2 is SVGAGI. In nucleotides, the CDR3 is TGTGCCAGCAGACAGGGTTCGTACAATGAGCAGTTCTTC. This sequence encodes CASRQGSYNEQFF.